This TCR beta chain derives from a study of regulatory T cells in long-lasting Graves disease. Time point specified: persistent/refractory GD, antithyroid drugs over 5 years with positive TRAb. The TCR library was made from RNA extracted from PBMCs. The collection involved drawing nine milliliters of peripheral blood into EDTA tubes. The germline CDR1 and CDR2 sequences are MDHEN and SYDVKM. The ends lost 1 base at V and 2 bases at J; junction bases unmatched: 2. This CDR3 is built from 15 residues. Study-level results: Persistent disease preferred TRBV28, TRBJ1-2 and TRBJ2-5. Lower TCR diversity characterized persistent Graves' patients relative to newly diagnosed patients.

The authors built TCR beta libraries using iRepertoire HTBI primers and Arm-PCR of CDR3 regions. In TCRdb, the multiplex PCR reads were re-called with MiXCR into one record per CDR3 protein. The profile shows hundreds of thousands of distinct CDR3 sequences, around 20% of them singletons. This clonotype was seen ten or more times. Its antigen is undetermined. The chain joins TRBV28 to TRBJ1-5; TRBD1 aligns across 7 bases. The TCR sequence derives from a female donor with Graves disease. The source material was peripheral blood mononuclear cells (PBMCs), sampled when the disease was refractory, from a patient treated with antithyroid drugs. The CDR3 reads CASSLSQGGNQPQHF. CDR3 sequence (DNA): TGTGCCAGCAGTTTATCGCAGGGGGGCAATCAGCCCCAGCATTTT.